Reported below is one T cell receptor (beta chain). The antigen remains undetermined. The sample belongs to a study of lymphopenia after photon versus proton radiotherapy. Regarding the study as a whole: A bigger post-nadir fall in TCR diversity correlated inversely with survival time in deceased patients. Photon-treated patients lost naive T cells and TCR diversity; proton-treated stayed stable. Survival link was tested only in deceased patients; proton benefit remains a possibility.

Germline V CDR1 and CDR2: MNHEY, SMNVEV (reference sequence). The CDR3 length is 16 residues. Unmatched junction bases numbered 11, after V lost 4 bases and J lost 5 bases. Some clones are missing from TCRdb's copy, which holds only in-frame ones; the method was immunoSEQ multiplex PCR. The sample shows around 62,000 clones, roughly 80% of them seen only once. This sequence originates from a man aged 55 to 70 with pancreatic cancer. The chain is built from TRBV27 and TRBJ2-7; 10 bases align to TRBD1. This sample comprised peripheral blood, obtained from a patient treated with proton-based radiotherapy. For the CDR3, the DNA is TGTGCCAGCAGTTCCAACGCCGCGGGACAGGGGAACGAGCAGTACTTC. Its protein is CASSSNAAGQGNEQYF.